The rows below give T cell receptor beta chains drawn from one sample of a study of blood T cell repertoires in COVID-19. Generated by immunoSEQ multiplex PCR, the TCRdb table keeps only in-frame clones and is missing some. The profile covers about 280,000 clones, with around 89% appearing a single time and 1.7% taken by the ten largest. Material: PBMCs or T cells enriched from blood (not recorded which). The receptors shown here come from a woman aged 18-30 years with acute COVID-19. The CDR3 runs from the conserved cysteine through the conserved F or W. D genes are given only for firm matches. Clone size appears in some rows only: once, few, many, or a class for an expanded clone.

V gene	D gene	J gene	clone size	CDR3 protein	CDR3 DNA
TRBV7-8	TRBD2	TRBJ2-5	-	CASSQRDSQRGTQYF	TGTGCCAGCAGCCAGCGGGACTCTCAAAGGGGGACCCAGTACTTC
TRBV7-2	-	TRBJ2-7	-	CASTPSGISYEQYF	TGTGCCAGCACCCCCTCCGGGATATCCTACGAGCAGTACTTC
TRBV2	-	TRBJ1-1	-	CASSDGQGWDTEAFF	TGTGCCAGCAGTGACGGGCAGGGATGGGACACTGAAGCTTTCTTT
TRBV4-3	-	TRBJ2-1	-	CASSQGSGLYNEQFF	TGCGCCAGCAGCCAAGGCTCAGGTCTCTACAATGAGCAGTTCTTC
TRBV3-1/TRBV3-2	TRBD1	TRBJ1-1	-	CASSQVIGGRTEAFF	TGTGCCAGCAGCCAAGTAATAGGGGGCCGCACTGAAGCTTTCTTT
TRBV5-8	TRBD1	TRBJ1-2	-	CASSFPLTGTGRYGYTF	TGTGCCAGCAGCTTCCCGCTCACCGGGACAGGGAGATATGGCTACACCTTC
TRBV9	-	TRBJ2-7	-	CASSPFGDYEQYF	TGTGCCAGCAGCCCTTTCGGGGACTACGAGCAGTACTTC
TRBV3-1/TRBV3-2	TRBD1	TRBJ1-1	-	CASSQARTGFTEAFF	TGTGCCAGCAGCCAAGCGAGGACAGGGTTCACTGAAGCTTTCTTT
TRBV29-1	-	TRBJ1-4	-	CSVDPGVGEKLFF	TGCAGCGTTGATCCCGGGGTAGGCGAAAAACTGTTTTTT
TRBV2	-	TRBJ1-6	-	CASSDDRYNSPLHF	TGTGCCAGCAGTGACGACAGATATAATTCACCCCTCCACTTT
TRBV5-5	-	TRBJ1-4	-	CASSQFRGVKEKLFF	TGTGCCAGCAGCCAATTCAGGGGAGTCAAGGAAAAACTGTTTTTT
TRBV20-1	-	TRBJ2-3	-	CSARDAHTQYF	TGCAGTGCTAGAGATGCGCATACGCAGTATTTT
TRBV2	TRBD2	TRBJ2-1	-	CASSESSGTDNEQFF	TGTGCCAGCAGTGAATCCAGCGGGACCGACAATGAGCAGTTCTTC
TRBV7-2	-	TRBJ2-1	-	CASSSQGGVSYNEQFF	TGTGCCAGCAGCTCCCAGGGGGGCGTATCCTACAATGAGCAGTTCTTC
TRBV18	-	TRBJ2-7	-	CASSRTVGQGLEQYF	TGTGCCAGCTCAAGGACAGTGGGTCAGGGTCTCGAGCAGTACTTC
TRBV5-4	-	TRBJ2-7	-	CASSFWSRAYEQYF	TGTGCCAGCAGCTTTTGGTCCAGGGCCTACGAGCAGTACTTC
TRBV28	-	TRBJ1-5	-	CASSAGNGNQPQHF	TGTGCCAGCAGTGCGGGAAATGGCAATCAGCCCCAGCATTTT
TRBV4-3	TRBD1	TRBJ1-2	few	CASSRAVTGRGYTF	TGCGCCAGCAGCCGGGCGGTGACAGGGCGAGGCTACACCTTC
TRBV25-1	TRBD2	TRBJ2-1	-	CASSPLGGSRYNEQFF	TGTGCCAGCAGTCCGCTCGGCGGGAGTCGCTACAATGAGCAGTTCTTC
TRBV19	-	TRBJ1-5	-	CASSIKPVQGTNQPQHF	TGTGCCAGTAGTATAAAACCCGTTCAGGGAACGAATCAGCCCCAGCATTTT
TRBV6-5	TRBD2	TRBJ2-1	-	CASKLAGGEQFF	TGTGCCAGCAAACTAGCGGGAGGTGAGCAGTTCTTC
TRBV30	TRBD1	TRBJ2-1	-	CASQRRTGNNEQFF	TGTGCCTCTCAACGCCGGACAGGGAACAATGAGCAGTTCTTC